The count of the clone carrying this T cell receptor (beta chain) is one. Its matching antigen is unknown. This specimen comes from a study of CD8+CD57+ T cells in acquired aplastic anemia. Study summary: DNA recovered from sorted CD4+ and CD8+ cells had a mean of 3.2 ug. Findings and limits, study-wide: Overlapping CD8+ CDR3 repertoires of patients and controls contained nearly 30 shared sequences.

CDR3 and TCR beta VDJ profiling relied on genomic DNA as the template. TCRdb itself ran the reads through MiXCR, one entry per CDR3 protein. The table records approximately 270,000 distinct CDR3 sequences, 45% to 70% of them present only once. The sequenced sample was sorted CD4+, CD8+, or CD8+CD57+ T cells (not recorded which) from PBMCs. The receptor's source is a human donor with severe aplastic anemia or a healthy control (not recorded which).

The CDR3 DNA reads TGCAGCGTCGGACAGGGAGATGCCTACGAGCAGTACTTC. Residues: CSVGQGDAYEQYF. The chain employs TRBV29-1 and TRBJ2-7; 8 bases are shared with TRBD1. CDR3 size: 13 residues. The germline CDR1 and CDR2 sequences are SQVTM and ANQGSEA. The J segment lost 2 bases and the V segment lost 6 bases, leaving 6 bases of the junction unmatched.